Each of the 21 T cell receptor beta chains below was sequenced from the same sample in a study of regulatory T cells in long-lasting Graves disease. Time point in this sample: newly diagnosed GD, antithyroid drugs for less than 3 months. PBMCs provided the RNA from which the TCR library was made. For TCR beta, libraries came from iRepertoire HTBI primers and Arm-PCR of CDR3 regions. A single record per CDR3 protein comes from TCRdb applying MiXCR to the multiplex PCR reads. In the table there are about 420,000 distinct CDR3 sequences, about 16% of which are singletons. This same sample was also part of a study on T cells in Graves' hyperthyroidism and ophthalmopathy.

Sequenced material: peripheral blood mononuclear cells (PBMCs), taken at new diagnosis, from a patient treated with antithyroid drugs. These receptors were taken from a woman aged 18-29 years with Graves disease.

This clonotype was picked up many times. The rearrangement uses TRBV12-3 or TRBV12-4 and TRBJ2-3; TRBD2 matches 11 bases. Losses at the gene ends were 0 bases for V and 2 bases for J; bases not matched to a gene: 4. The length of the CDR3 is 17 residues. The CDR3 here is CASSLAEGLADTDTQYF. For the CDR3, the DNA is TGTGCCAGCAGTTTAGCGGAGGGACTAGCGGACACAGATACGCAGTATTTT.

This clonotype was seen many times. The DNA for the CDR3 is TGTGCCAGCAGTTATGGAGGAGCGGATCAGCCCCAGCATTTT. This translates into CASSYGGADQPQHF. This chain connects TRBV6-5 to TRBJ1-5; D not resolved. The germline V gene has CDR1 MNHEY and CDR2 SVGAGI. CDR3 length: 14 amino acids. V was clipped by 3 bases and J by 5 bases, with 11 bases between them.

This clonotype was seen only a few times. The rearrangement joins TRBV20-1 to TRBJ2-2, with 9 bases fitting TRBD2. The V and J ends lost 3 bases and 2 bases, in that order; junction bases with no gene match: 4. The CDR3 consists of 15 residues. The germline gives CDR1 DFQATT, CDR2 SNEGSKA (reference sequence). DNA of the CDR3: TGCAGTGCTAGTTCTAGCGGGACAAACACCGGGGAGCTGTTTTTT. This sequence encodes CSASSSGTNTGELFF.

This clonotype has only a few counts. V usage is TRBV7-9 and J usage is TRBJ2-7; D ambiguous. CDR1 and CDR2 from the germline V gene are SEHNR and FQNEAQ (reference sequence). The CDR3 totals 12 residues. Deletions cut 8 bases from V and 3 bases from J, with 11 bases between. This CDR3 is CASSRNLYEQYF. The CDR3 DNA reads as TGTGCCAGCTCCAGGAACCTCTACGAGCAGTACTTC.

This clonotype was seen more than once but under ten times. The CDR3 DNA sequence: TGTGCCAGCAGCCCAACGGCATGGGGTCTTTCTGGGGCCAACGTCCTGACTTTC. Translated, it gives CASSPTAWGLSGANVLTF. The rearrangement links TRBV6-1 to TRBJ2-6; D remains ambiguous. V was clipped by 6 bases and J by 1 base, with 19 bases between them. The CDR3 is made up of 18 amino acids. Germline values: CDR1 MNHNS, CDR2 SASEGT.

This clonotype has just a few counts. The chain joins TRBV15 to TRBJ2-3; 10 bases are shared with TRBD2. Matching the DNA end better, TRBJ2-5 makes the J call doubtful. The CDR3 loop spans 16 amino acids. The germline V gene has CDR1 LNHNV and CDR2 YYDKDF (reference sequence). Here the CDR3 reads CATSSPPSGSGETQYF. The CDR3 DNA follows: TGTGCCACCAGCAGCCCGCCTAGCGGGAGCGGAGAGACCCAGTACTTC.

CDR3 in amino acids: CAYSRQGAGEQYF. CDR3 bases: TGTGCTTACTCACGACAGGGGGCAGGAGAGCAGTACTTC. The gene calls are TRBV30 and TRBJ2-7, with 10 bases identical to TRBD1. Germline lookup yields CDR1 GTSNPN and CDR2 SVGIG (reference sequence). The CDR3 has 13 amino acids.

This clonotype was counted between two and nine times. J is TRBJ2-7 and V is TRBV11-2; perhaps TRBD2 as D (5 bases). CDR1 SGHAT and CDR2 FQNNGV come from the germline V gene. V was cut by 2 bases and J by 0 bases, with 8 bases left in between. CDR3 length equals 14 residues. The CDR3 DNA reads TGTGCCAGCAGCTTAACACTAGTCTCCTACGAGCAGTACTTC. Protein sequence: CASSLTLVSYEQYF. Full variable domain (missing parts from reference TRBV11-2 and TRBJ2-7): EAGVAQSPRYKIIEKRQSVAFWCNPISGHATLYWYQQILGQGPKLLIQFQNNGVVDDSQLPKDRFSAERLKGVDSTLKIQPAKLEDSAVYLCASSLTLVSYEQYFGPGTRLTVT.

In its sample, this clonotype was seen many times. The chain combines TRBV7-2 with TRBJ2-7; 13 bases agree with TRBD2. The CDR3 loop spans 19 amino acids. Germline assignment: CDR1 SGHTA and CDR2 FQGNSA. V trimming: 2 bases; J trimming: 7 bases; junction bases outside the gene matches: 17. CDR3 sequence: CASSLFQGVVRTSGSEQYF. The CDR3 nucleotides are TGTGCCAGCAGCTTATTCCAGGGGGTTGTAAGGACTAGCGGGAGTGAGCAGTACTTC.

This clonotype was found many times. V gene TRBV30 combines with J gene TRBJ1-1; 7 nucleotides align to TRBD1. The CDR3 is 12 residues long. The V segment lost 4 bases and the J segment 6 bases; nucleotides outside the gene matches: 5. Germline values: CDR1 GTSNPN, CDR2 SVGIG (reference sequence). CDR3 sequence (DNA): TGTGCCTGGAAAAAGGACAGGCCTGAAGCTTTCTTT. It specifies CAWKKDRPEAFF. The variable domain in full, completed from reference TRBV30 and TRBJ1-1, reads SQTIHQWPATLVQPVGSPLSLECTVEGTSNPNLYWYRQAAGRGLQLLFYSVGIGQISSEVPQNLSASRPQDRQFILSSKKLLLSDSGFYLCAWKKDRPEAFFGQGTRLTVV.

This clonotype was observed a handful of times. The junction shows a germline mismatch at one end, possibly a read error. This sequence joins TRBV28 and TRBJ2-2; 8 bases match TRBD2. The germline CDR1 and CDR2 sequences are MDHEN and SYDVKM. The CDR3 spans 15 residues. Written as DNA, the CDR3 is TGTGCCAGCAGTTTAACGGGAGGGGTCACCGGGGAGCTGCTTTTT. It is translated as CASSLTGGVTGELLF. The variable domain in full, with the rest retrieved from reference TRBV28 and TRBJ2-2, is DVKVTQSSRYLVKRTGEKVFLECVQDMDHENMFWYRQDPGLGLRLIYFSYDVKMKEKGDIPEGYSVSREKKERFSLILESASTNQTSMYLCASSLTGGVTGELLFGEGSRLTVL.

This clonotype was seen a handful of times. The chain is built from TRBV9 and TRBJ1-5; maybe TRBD1 (5 bases). Germline values: CDR1 SGDLS, CDR2 YYNGEE. Trimming removed 6 bases from V and 7 bases from J, with 11 bases in between. There are 12 residues in the CDR3. The CDR3, as DNA: TGTGCCAGCATGGGGGGGTGGCAGCCCCAGCATTTT. This sequence encodes CASMGGWQPQHF.

This clonotype was seen repeatedly, ten times or more. The chain links TRBV2 to TRBJ2-5; possible D gene TRBD1, 5 bases. The CDR3 runs to 15 residues. V dropped 3 bases and J dropped 0 bases, with 11 bases sitting between them. CDR1 SNHLY and CDR2 FYNNEI come from the germline V gene. CDR3 nucleotides: TGTGCCAGCAGTGACCCCAGGGATTACCAAGAGACCCAGTACTTC. It is translated as CASSDPRDYQETQYF.

This clonotype was counted at least ten times. The rearrangement links TRBV20-1 to TRBJ2-3; TRBD2 matches 13 bases. This CDR3 has 14 residues. Germline CDR1 is DFQATT and CDR2 is SNEGSKA (reference sequence). The J segment lost 9 bases and the V segment lost 3 bases, leaving 6 bases of the junction unmatched. CDR3 residues: CSASSPGLAGTQYF. The CDR3 bases are TGCAGTGCTAGTAGCCCGGGACTAGCGGGAACGCAGTATTTT.

This clonotype has a count of ten or more. The chain recombines TRBV20-1 with TRBJ2-7, with D perhaps matching TRBD1 (6 bases). The germline CDR1 and CDR2 sequences are DFQATT and SNEGSKA (reference sequence). The germline V and J ends were trimmed by 6 bases and 3 bases, with 15 bases remaining between them. The CDR3 contains 13 residues. The CDR3, as DNA: TGCAGTGCCCAGGTCGGCAGGGGCTACGAGCAGTACTTC. It specifies CSAQVGRGYEQYF.

A few counts support this clonotype. CDR3 residues: CASSLDLAVYNEQFF. CDR3 DNA sequence: TGTGCCAGCAGCTTAGATCTGGCGGTATACAATGAGCAGTTCTTC. V and J are TRBV7-9 and TRBJ2-1, with D hard to call. Per the germline V gene, CDR1 is SEHNR and CDR2 is FQNEAQ (reference sequence). V lost 1 base to trimming and J lost 4 bases, with 11 bases between them. The CDR3 runs to 15 residues.

This rearrangement joins TRBV29-1 to TRBJ1-1; no definite D call. Trimming stripped 5 bases from V and 7 bases from J, with 8 bases between. The CDR3 runs 10 residues. In germline, CDR1 is SQVTM, CDR2 ANQGSEA. The CDR3 loop is CSVYWSEAFF. Here the CDR3 DNA reads TGCAGCGTTTATTGGAGTGAAGCTTTCTTT.

The chain links TRBV6-6 to TRBJ2-3; 10 bases are shared with TRBD2. CDR3 length: 16 amino acids. Looked up from germline, CDR1 is MNHNY and CDR2 is SVGAGI (reference sequence). The trim removed 0 bases at V and 5 bases at J, leaving 5 bases unmatched. The CDR3 coding sequence is TGTGCCAGCAGTTACTCGCTAGCGGGAGATGTAGATACGCAGTATTTT. Its translation: CASSYSLAGDVDTQYF.

The sample holds a few counts of this clonotype. The genes are TRBV20-1 and TRBJ1-3; D call uncertain. The CDR3 is made up of 16 amino acids. V was cut by 3 bases and J by 0 bases, with 15 bases left in between. The V gene's germline CDR1 is DFQATT and CDR2 SNEGSKA (reference sequence). CDR3 sequence reads: CSARQSSESSGNTIYF. In DNA, the CDR3 is TGCAGTGCTAGGCAAAGCAGCGAAAGCTCTGGAAACACCATATATTTT.

This clonotype was seen only a few times. J is TRBJ1-1 and V is TRBV6-2 or TRBV6-3; possibly TRBD1 for D (5 bases). CDR1 is MNHEY and CDR2 is SVGEGT in the germline V gene. This CDR3 spans 14 amino acids. V was trimmed by 0 bases and J by 6 bases, leaving 11 bases between them. CDR3 in amino acids: CASSYSGLGAEAFF. For the CDR3, the DNA is TGTGCCAGCAGTTACTCGGGGCTGGGCGCTGAAGCTTTCTTT.

With respect to this clonotype: One base away lies a much larger clone, so this may be a sequencing read error. This chain joins TRBV5-1 and TRBJ1-1; a possible D gene is TRBD1 (5 bases). The germline gives CDR1 SGHRS, CDR2 YFSETQ. The CDR3 has 14 residues. In nucleotides, the CDR3 is TGCGCCGGCAGCTTGGCCGGGGCAGGCACTGAAGCTTTCTTT. Protein product: CAGSLAGAGTEAFF.